The T cell receptor beta chain under discussion was sequenced for a study of CD4 T cells in relation to SARS-CoV-2 and coronaviruses. Sequenced by immunoSEQ multiplex PCR; TCRdb stores in-frame clones only, minus some. The sample yields about 56,000 clones, approximately 90% seen once. V gave up 3 bases and J gave up 7 bases; unmatched junction bases: 5. This CDR3 contains 15 residues. Germline assignment: CDR1 SGDLS and CDR2 YYNGEE. The origin of this receptor is an adult with COVID-19. Material: naive CD4+ T cells from PBMCs. The subset is: naive CD4+ T cells isolated by negative enrichment. The chain recombines TRBV9 with TRBJ1-6, with 9 positions matching TRBD1. The CDR3 DNA sequence: TGTGCCAGCAGCGCCCGGGACAGGGCCAATTCACCCCTCCACTTT. Protein product: CASSARDRANSPLHF.